These 28 T cell receptor beta chains originate from one sample sequenced in a study of blood T cell repertoires in COVID-19. The assay was immunoSEQ multiplex PCR, and TCRdb's table has in-frame clones only and misses some. The sample carries approximately 240,000 clones, 70% to 90% recorded once. Sequencing was done on a sample of peripheral blood. The receptors were gathered from a woman aged 60-70 years with active or convalescent COVID-19.

This sequence joins TRBV7-9 and TRBJ2-2; unclear D gene. The CDR3 loop spans 14 amino acids. From germline, CDR1 is SEHNR and CDR2 FQNEAQ (reference sequence). Trimming took off 7 bases at V and 3 bases at J, with 12 bases between the two ends. As DNA, the CDR3 is TGTGCCAGCAAGACCCTCCGGGACACCGGGGAGCTGTTTTTT. It codes for CASKTLRDTGELFF.

This rearrangement joins TRBV7-2 to TRBJ2-2, with 9 bases matching TRBD2. The V segment lost 1 base and the J segment 3 bases; nucleotides outside the gene matches: 9. Germline CDR1 reads SGHTA; CDR2 reads FQGNSA. CDR3 length equals 18 residues. CDR3 bases: TGTGCCAGCAGCTTAGGGTCTCCTAGCGGGGCTGACACCGGGGAGCTGTTTTTT. The encoded protein is CASSLGSPSGADTGELFF.

The chain employs TRBV4-1 and TRBJ2-3; TRBD2 matches at 8 bases. The CDR3 runs to 15 residues. V was clipped by 3 bases and J by 1 base; unmatched bases: 3. Germline lookup yields CDR1 MGHRA and CDR2 YSYEKL. The CDR3 loop reads CASSHLTSGTDTQYF. CDR3 coding DNA: TGCGCCAGCAGCCACCTGACTAGCGGCACAGATACGCAGTATTTT.

The gene calls are TRBV10-2 and TRBJ2-1; 7 nucleotides line up with TRBD1. The CDR3 runs 16 residues. CDR1 is WSHSY and CDR2 is SAAADI in the germline V gene. J lost 0 bases, V lost 3 bases, and 5 bases had no gene match. CDR3: CASSDRTGRSYNEQFF. CDR3 coding DNA: TGCGCCAGCAGTGACCGGACAGGCCGCTCCTACAATGAGCAGTTCTTC.

This rearrangement joins TRBV19 to TRBJ1-1, with D tentatively TRBD1 (5 bases). This CDR3 has 16 residues. Per germline, CDR1 LNHDA and CDR2 SQIVND (reference sequence). The V and J ends lost 7 bases and 1 base respectively, with 19 bases between them. CDR3 amino acids: CASTLLSGSGNTEAFF. CDR3 sequence (DNA): TGTGCCAGTACTCTTCTGTCAGGGTCCGGGAACACTGAAGCTTTCTTT.

The rearrangement links TRBV27 to TRBJ2-5; TRBD1 aligns across 10 bases. This CDR3 has 18 amino acids. Losses at the gene ends were 5 bases for V and 2 bases for J; bases not matched to a gene: 14. Per the germline V gene, CDR1 is MNHEY and CDR2 is SMNVEV (reference sequence). DNA of the CDR3: TGTGCCAGCAGTCGACAGGGGGCTCAGGGGGGGAGGCAAGAGACCCAGTACTTC. This translates into CASSRQGAQGGRQETQYF.

The rearrangement links TRBV7-8 to TRBJ1-5, with D unresolved. The CDR3 totals 14 residues. Per the germline V gene, CDR1 is SGHVS and CDR2 is FQNEAQ. V shed 3 bases and J shed 3 bases, with 9 bases lying between them. As DNA, the CDR3 is TGTGCCAGCAGCTTGGTGGAGTACAATCAGCCCCAGCATTTT. It is translated as CASSLVEYNQPQHF. Full variable domain (missing parts from reference TRBV7-8 and TRBJ1-5): GAGVSQSPRYKVAKRGQDVALRCDPISGHVSLFWYQQALGQGPEFLTYFQNEAQLDKSGLPSDRFFAERPEGSVSTLKIQRTQQEDSAVYLCASSLVEYNQPQHFGDGTRLSIL.

The chain has TRBV10-2 and TRBJ2-7; D unclear. This CDR3 has 11 residues. V lost 4 bases, J lost 3 bases, and 4 bases lay in between. The germline CDR1 and CDR2 sequences are WSHSY and SAAADI. As DNA, the CDR3 is TGCGCCAGCAGTGCGGTCTACGAGCAGTACTTC. Encoded protein: CASSAVYEQYF.

V and J are TRBV7-2 and TRBJ2-1, with 8 bases that match TRBD2. Germline loops: CDR1 SGHTA, CDR2 FQGNSA. The length of the CDR3 is 16 residues. With V trimmed by 8 bases and J by 0 bases, 9 bases remained unmatched. The CDR3 DNA follows: TGTGCCAGCCCTTTAGGGCTAGCGGGCTCCTACAATGAGCAGTTCTTC. Translated, it gives CASPLGLAGSYNEQFF.

The chain is built from TRBV4-2 and TRBJ1-4; D is perhaps TRBD1 (6 bases). Trimming removed 1 base from V and 6 bases from J, with 12 bases in between. Germline V CDR1 and CDR2: LGHNA, YNFKEQ. This CDR3 has 15 residues. CDR3 sequence: CASSQVQGSDEKLFF. DNA of the CDR3: TGTGCCAGCAGCCAAGTACAGGGATCGGATGAAAAACTGTTTTTT.

The V and J genes are TRBV11-3 and TRBJ2-1; 8 bases align to TRBD2. The germline CDR1 and CDR2 sequences are SGHNT and YENEEA. The CDR3 runs to 16 residues. The junction had 16 bases not matched to a gene; V was cut back by 5 bases and J by 10 bases. Here the CDR3 reads CASSLTLSGLEDEQFF. In DNA, the CDR3 is TGTGCCAGCAGCCTTACACTTTCGGGACTAGAAGACGAGCAGTTCTTC.

The V and J genes are TRBV11-1 and TRBJ2-1; D not certain. Germline CDR1 and CDR2: SGHAT and FQDESV (reference sequence). V dropped 5 bases and J dropped 7 bases, with 18 bases sitting between them. The CDR3 has 15 amino acids. This CDR3 is CASSELPALVNEQFF. CDR3 in DNA: TGTGCCAGCAGCGAACTACCGGCCCTCGTGAATGAGCAGTTCTTC.

The chain links TRBV7-2 to TRBJ1-2; D is perhaps TRBD1 (5 bases). From germline, CDR1 is SGHTA and CDR2 FQGNSA. Trimming removed 5 bases from V and 0 bases from J, with 22 bases in between. This CDR3 contains 18 residues. The CDR3 DNA follows: TGTGCCAGCAGCCATAATCAAATTCGGGGGACGGCTAACTATGGCTACACCTTC. This gives the protein CASSHNQIRGTANYGYTF. The whole variable domain, remainder taken from reference TRBV7-2 and TRBJ1-2, is GAGVSQSPSNKVTEKGKDVELRCDPISGHTALYWYRQSLGQGLEFLIYFQGNSAPDKSGLPSDRFSAERTGGSVSTLTIQRTQQEDSAVYLCASSHNQIRGTANYGYTFGSGTRLTVV.

The chain recombines TRBV5-6 with TRBJ1-6, with D possibly TRBD1 on 5 matching bases. From germline, CDR1 is SGHDT and CDR2 YYEEEE. Trimming cost V 4 bases and J 6 bases, with 14 bases left between them. The CDR3 is 15 residues long. The DNA for the CDR3 is TGTGCCAGCAGCCCGGATGGGGGAGGTAATTCACCCCTCCACTTT. It translates to CASSPDGGGNSPLHF.

The chain recombines TRBV6-5 with TRBJ2-5; a possible D gene is TRBD1 (6 bases). Germline values: CDR1 MNHEY, CDR2 SVGAGI. This CDR3 has 15 amino acids. The ends were cut back, 6 bases at V and 5 bases at J, with 19 bases in the middle. CDR3 amino acids: CASSTQGIPGETQYF. The CDR3 coding sequence is TGTGCCAGCAGCACCCAGGGGATTCCAGGGGAGACCCAGTACTTC.

The chain combines TRBV3-1 (or the pseudogene TRBV3-2) with TRBJ2-3; D is perhaps TRBD2 (6 bases). There are 17 residues in the CDR3. Looked up from germline, CDR1 is LGHDT and CDR2 is YNNKEL (reference sequence). V gave up 3 bases and J gave up 4 bases, with 20 bases separating them. CDR3 sequence reads: CASSHGPTRRGADTQYF. As DNA, the CDR3 is TGTGCCAGCAGCCATGGACCAACTAGGAGGGGCGCAGATACGCAGTATTTT.

This clone was seen only once. The chain couples TRBV11-3 to TRBJ2-5; 8 bases agree with TRBD2. Trimming took 0 bases from V and 5 from J; bases not matched to a gene: 8. The CDR3 runs to 16 residues. Germline loops: CDR1 SGHNT, CDR2 YENEEA. CDR3 protein: CASSLDRASGRETQYF. As DNA, the CDR3 is TGTGCCAGCAGCTTAGATCGCGCTAGCGGGCGGGAGACCCAGTACTTC.

V is TRBV19 and J is TRBJ1-1; D gene unclear. The CDR3 is 13 amino acids. V lost 4 bases and J 1 base, leaving 7 bases between the germline ends. Germline lookup yields CDR1 LNHDA and CDR2 SQIVND (reference sequence). DNA for the CDR3: TGTGCCAGTAGTAAAACACCGAACACTGAAGCTTTCTTT. Its translation: CASSKTPNTEAFF.

The chain employs TRBV27 and TRBJ2-3; TRBD2 aligns across 8 bases. The CDR3 contains 16 residues. J gave up 2 bases and V 3 bases, and 7 bases lay outside the gene matches. Germline CDR1 reads MNHEY; CDR2 reads SMNVEV (reference sequence). The CDR3 region has the DNA TGTGCCAGCAGTTTCCAGCGGGGGCCTTACACAGATACGCAGTATTTT. Protein: CASSFQRGPYTDTQYF.

This clone was counted only a few times. The gene calls are TRBV27 and TRBJ2-5; 7 bases line up with TRBD1. Germline CDR1 and CDR2: MNHEY and SMNVEV (reference sequence). J lost 2 bases, V lost 4 bases, and 13 bases had no gene match. CDR3 size: 17 residues. CDR3 sequence: CASSSFAPTGSQETQYF. CDR3 in DNA: TGTGCCAGCAGTTCCTTCGCCCCGACAGGGTCGCAAGAGACCCAGTACTTC.

With regard to this clone: The junction and the germline gene differ at one end; a read error may be behind it. This chain uses TRBV4-2 with TRBJ2-1; 14 bases align to TRBD2. CDR1 and CDR2 (germline): LGHNA, YNFKEQ. CDR3 size: 16 residues. CDR3 DNA sequence: TGTGCCAGCAGCCAGGGGACTAGCGGGAGATACAGTGAGCAGTTCTTC. Translating it yields CASSQGTSGRYSEQFF.

The chain recombines TRBV28 with TRBJ1-1; 11 nucleotides align to TRBD1. The V gene's germline CDR1 is MDHEN and CDR2 SYDVKM. The CDR3 is 15 residues long. The V segment lost 4 bases and the J segment 5 bases; nucleotides outside the gene matches: 6. The CDR3 region is CASSSPDRGQTEAFF. The DNA of the CDR3 is TGTGCCAGCAGTTCGCCGGACAGGGGGCAAACTGAAGCTTTCTTT.

The CDR3 sequence: CASSIVLAGQSSYNEQFF. The DNA for the CDR3 is TGTGCCAGCAGTATCGTACTAGCGGGGCAAAGCTCCTACAATGAGCAGTTCTTC. This chain uses TRBV28 with TRBJ2-1; TRBD2 matches at 10 bases. Germline V gene data show CDR1 as MDHEN and CDR2 as SYDVKM. This CDR3 has 18 residues. V shed 5 bases, J shed 0 bases, and the junction held 10 bases outside the gene matches.

The chain couples TRBV3-1 (or the pseudogene TRBV3-2) to TRBJ2-7, with D perhaps matching TRBD2 (6 bases). V gave up 1 base and J gave up 2 bases, with 12 bases separating them. Germline lookup yields CDR1 LGHDT and CDR2 YNNKEL (reference sequence). CDR3 length equals 15 residues. The CDR3 loop is CASSQGRDPAYEQYF. The CDR3 DNA reads as TGTGCCAGCAGCCAAGGGCGGGACCCCGCCTACGAGCAGTACTTC.

J is TRBJ1-1 and V is TRBV11-2; D is ambiguous. Germline V gene sequence: CDR1 SGHAT, CDR2 FQNNGV. The CDR3 has 16 residues. Trimming cost V 1 base and J 0 bases, with 12 bases left between them. CDR3 region: CASSLVGGTMNTEAFF. CDR3 in DNA: TGTGCCAGCAGCTTAGTGGGAGGCACTATGAACACTGAAGCTTTCTTT.

V and J are TRBV7-2 and TRBJ2-7, with 9 bases that match TRBD2. The germline V gene has CDR1 SGHTA and CDR2 FQGNSA. The CDR3 extends over 15 amino acids. With 8 bases clipped from V and 7 bases from J, the junction kept 15 bases outside the gene matches. CDR3 amino acids: CASRPRGLAGMEQYF. In nucleotides, the CDR3 is TGTGCCAGCCGACCTAGAGGGCTAGCGGGAATGGAGCAGTACTTC.

V gene TRBV7-9 combines with J gene TRBJ1-1; tentative D call: TRBD1 (6 bases). Looked up from germline, CDR1 is SEHNR and CDR2 is FQNEAQ (reference sequence). V lost 6 bases and J lost 1, with 12 bases in between. The CDR3 is 14 amino acids. CDR3 nucleotide sequence: TGTGCCAGCAGTCCCTGGACAGAGAACACTGAAGCTTTCTTT. Amino acids: CASSPWTENTEAFF. The whole variable domain, filled in from reference TRBV7-9 and TRBJ1-1, reads DTGVSQNPRHKITKRGQNVTFRCDPISEHNRLYWYRQTLGQGPEFLTYFQNEAQLEKSRLLSDRFSAERPKGSFSTLEIQRTEQGDSAMYLCASSPWTENTEAFFGQGTRLTVV.

The chain carries TRBV6-5 and TRBJ1-2, with 7 bases lining up with TRBD1. Trimming took 5 bases from V and 4 from J; bases not matched to a gene: 4. CDR3 length: 13 amino acids. The germline V gene has CDR1 MNHEY and CDR2 SVGAGI. The CDR3 DNA sequence: TGTGCCAGCAGTAGGACAGGCCGCTATGGCTACACCTTC. This sequence encodes CASSRTGRYGYTF.